This entry features one T cell receptor beta chain sequence. Compared with germline, one end of the junction differs, possibly owing to a read error. This record comes from a study of shared clonotypes between healthy human individuals. Across the study: CD8 memory received one plate per donor, CD8 naive two, CD4 memory three and CD4 naive three.

In the naive CD8 group, cells lacked CD45RO and were positively selected for CCR7, so terminally differentiated effector memory CD45RA+ cells were left out. Original processing notes: Filtering differed because ImmunoSEQ produced junction-only sequences that carried no quality scores. Generated by immunoSEQ multiplex PCR, the TCRdb table keeps only in-frame clones and is missing some. That table is the source of V, J and clone size, and D and trimming were worked out from the DNA. The sample has about 600,000 clones, roughly 98% seen once; the top ten hold approximately 0.3%. Germline V gives CDR1 SGHDT, CDR2 YYEEEE. The CDR3 spans 15 residues.

Sequencing was done on a sample of naive CD8+ T cells sorted from blood. The rearrangement links TRBV5-6 to TRBJ2-5; D ambiguous. The receptor comes from a man aged 30 to 39 in good health. The CDR3 here is CASSSVPGGQGTQYF. CDR3 DNA sequence: TGTGCCAGCAGCTCAGTCCCTGGCGGTCAAGGGACCCAGTACTTC.